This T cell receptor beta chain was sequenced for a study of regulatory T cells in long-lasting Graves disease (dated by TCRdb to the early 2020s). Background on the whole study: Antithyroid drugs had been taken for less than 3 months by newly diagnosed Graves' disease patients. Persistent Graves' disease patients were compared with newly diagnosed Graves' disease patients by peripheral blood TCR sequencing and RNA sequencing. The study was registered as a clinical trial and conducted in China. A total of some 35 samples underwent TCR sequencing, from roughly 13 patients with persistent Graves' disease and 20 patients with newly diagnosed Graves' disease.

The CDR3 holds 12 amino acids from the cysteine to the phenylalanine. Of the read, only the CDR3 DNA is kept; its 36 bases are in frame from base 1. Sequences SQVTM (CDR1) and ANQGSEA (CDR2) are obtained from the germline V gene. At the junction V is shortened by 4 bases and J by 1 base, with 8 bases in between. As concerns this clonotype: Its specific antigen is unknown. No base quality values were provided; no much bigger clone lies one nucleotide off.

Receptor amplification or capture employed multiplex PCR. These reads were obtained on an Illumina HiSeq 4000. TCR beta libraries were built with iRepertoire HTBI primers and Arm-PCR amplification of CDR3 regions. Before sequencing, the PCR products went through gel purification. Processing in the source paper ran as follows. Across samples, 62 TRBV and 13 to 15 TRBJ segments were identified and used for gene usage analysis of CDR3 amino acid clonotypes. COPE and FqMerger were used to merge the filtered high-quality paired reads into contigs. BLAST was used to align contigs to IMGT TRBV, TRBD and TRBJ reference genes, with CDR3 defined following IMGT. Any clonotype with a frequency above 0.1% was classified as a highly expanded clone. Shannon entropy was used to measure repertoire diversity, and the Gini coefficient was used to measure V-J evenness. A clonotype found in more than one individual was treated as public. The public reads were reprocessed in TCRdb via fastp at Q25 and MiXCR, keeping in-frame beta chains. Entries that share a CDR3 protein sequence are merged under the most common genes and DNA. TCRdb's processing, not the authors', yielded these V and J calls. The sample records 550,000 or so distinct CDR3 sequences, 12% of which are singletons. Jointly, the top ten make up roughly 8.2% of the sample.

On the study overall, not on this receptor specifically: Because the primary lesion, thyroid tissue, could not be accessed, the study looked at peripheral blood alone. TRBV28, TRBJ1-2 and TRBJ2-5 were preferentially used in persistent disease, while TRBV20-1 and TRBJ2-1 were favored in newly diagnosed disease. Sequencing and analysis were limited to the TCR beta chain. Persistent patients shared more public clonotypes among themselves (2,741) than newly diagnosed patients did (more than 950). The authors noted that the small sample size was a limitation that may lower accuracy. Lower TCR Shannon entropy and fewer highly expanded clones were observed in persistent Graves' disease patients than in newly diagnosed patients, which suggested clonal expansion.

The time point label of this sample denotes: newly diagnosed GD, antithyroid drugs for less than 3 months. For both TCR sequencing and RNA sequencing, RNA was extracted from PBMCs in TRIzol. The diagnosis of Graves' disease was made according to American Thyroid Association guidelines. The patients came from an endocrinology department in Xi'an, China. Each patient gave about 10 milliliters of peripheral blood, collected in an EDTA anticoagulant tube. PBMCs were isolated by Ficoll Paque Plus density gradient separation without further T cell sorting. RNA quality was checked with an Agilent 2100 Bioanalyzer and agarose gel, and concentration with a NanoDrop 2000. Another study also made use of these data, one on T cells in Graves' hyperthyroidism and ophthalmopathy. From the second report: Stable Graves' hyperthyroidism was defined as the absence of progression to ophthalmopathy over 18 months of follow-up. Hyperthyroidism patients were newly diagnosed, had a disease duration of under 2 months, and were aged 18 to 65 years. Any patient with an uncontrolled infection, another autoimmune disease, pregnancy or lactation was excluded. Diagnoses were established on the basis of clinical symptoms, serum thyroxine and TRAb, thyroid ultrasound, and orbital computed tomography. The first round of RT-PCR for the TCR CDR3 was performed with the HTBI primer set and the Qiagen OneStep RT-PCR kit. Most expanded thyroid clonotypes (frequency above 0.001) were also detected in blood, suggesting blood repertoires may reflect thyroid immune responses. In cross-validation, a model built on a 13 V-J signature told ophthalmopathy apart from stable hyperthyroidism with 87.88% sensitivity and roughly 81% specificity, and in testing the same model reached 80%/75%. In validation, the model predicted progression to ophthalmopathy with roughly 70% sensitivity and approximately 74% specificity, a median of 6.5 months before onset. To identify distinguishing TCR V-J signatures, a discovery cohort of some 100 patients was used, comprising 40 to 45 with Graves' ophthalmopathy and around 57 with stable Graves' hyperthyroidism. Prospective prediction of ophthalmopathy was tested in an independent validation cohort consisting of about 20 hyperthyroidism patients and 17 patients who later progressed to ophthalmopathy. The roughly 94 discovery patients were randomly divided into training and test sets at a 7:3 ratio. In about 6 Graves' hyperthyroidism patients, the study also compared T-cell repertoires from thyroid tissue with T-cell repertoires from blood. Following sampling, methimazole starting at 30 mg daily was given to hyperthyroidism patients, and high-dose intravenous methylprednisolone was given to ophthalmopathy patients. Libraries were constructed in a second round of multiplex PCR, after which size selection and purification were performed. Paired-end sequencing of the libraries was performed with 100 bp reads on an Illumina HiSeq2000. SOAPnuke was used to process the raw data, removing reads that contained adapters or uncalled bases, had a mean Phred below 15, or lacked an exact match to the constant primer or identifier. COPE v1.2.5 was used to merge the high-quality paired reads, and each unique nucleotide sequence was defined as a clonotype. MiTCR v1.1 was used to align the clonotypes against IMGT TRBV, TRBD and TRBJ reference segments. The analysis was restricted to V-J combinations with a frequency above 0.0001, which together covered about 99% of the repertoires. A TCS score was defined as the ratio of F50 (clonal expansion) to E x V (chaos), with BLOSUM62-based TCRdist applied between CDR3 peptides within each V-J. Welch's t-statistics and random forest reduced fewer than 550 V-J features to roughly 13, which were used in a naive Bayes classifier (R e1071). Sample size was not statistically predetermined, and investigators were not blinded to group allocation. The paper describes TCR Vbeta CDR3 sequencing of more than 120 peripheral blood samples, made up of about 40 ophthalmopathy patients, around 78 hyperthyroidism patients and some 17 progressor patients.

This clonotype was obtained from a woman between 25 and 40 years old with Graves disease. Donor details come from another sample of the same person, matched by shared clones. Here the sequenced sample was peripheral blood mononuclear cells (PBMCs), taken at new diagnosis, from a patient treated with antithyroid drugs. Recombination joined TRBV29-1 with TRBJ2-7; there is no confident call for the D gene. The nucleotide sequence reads TGCAGCGTTGTAACACCTTCCTACGAGCAGTACTTC. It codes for CSVVTPSYEQYF.